A single sample is the source of the 29 T cell receptor beta chains below, sequenced in a study of glioma-infiltrating T cells after dendritic cell vaccination. Time point noted: after dendritic cell vaccination, including at tumor progression/relapse. Measured with immunoSEQ multiplex PCR; TCRdb has only the in-frame clones, and not every one. The sample consists of roughly 56,000 clones, about 84% of them appearing once. The source material was blood, sampled after dendritic cell vaccination. These receptors were taken from a human donor with glioblastoma.

The chain links TRBV9 to TRBJ1-1; D uncertain. Per germline, CDR1 SGDLS and CDR2 YYNGEE. CDR3 length: 13 amino acids. The V and J ends lost 1 base and 4 bases respectively, with 8 bases between them. CDR3 loop: CASSVSGGTEAFF. The CDR3, as DNA: TGTGCCAGCAGCGTATCGGGAGGCACTGAAGCTTTCTTT.

This chain connects TRBV6-1 to TRBJ1-1, with D maybe TRBD1 (6 bases). The V end was cut by 6 bases, the J end by 3 bases, with 14 bases between. Germline-derived CDR1 and CDR2 are MNHNS and SASEGT. The CDR3 loop spans 14 amino acids. In DNA, the CDR3 is TGTGCCAGCAGGATATTAGGGGGATACACTGAAGCTTTCTTT. It encodes CASRILGGYTEAFF.

The chain carries TRBV5-4 and TRBJ1-4; TRBD1 might be the D (5 bases). Germline CDR1 reads SGHNT; CDR2 reads YYREEE (reference sequence). The CDR3 has 15 amino acids. Trimming removed 4 bases from V and 0 bases from J, with 10 bases in between. The CDR3 region is CASSPGLTTNEKLFF. The CDR3 DNA reads as TGTGCCAGCAGCCCGGGACTGACAACTAATGAAAAACTGTTTTTT.

The V call is TRBV4-3, the J call TRBJ2-3; 10 bases are shared with TRBD2. This CDR3 region has 16 residues. Per germline, CDR1 LGHNA and CDR2 YSLEER. J gave up 4 bases and V 1 base, and 5 bases lay outside the gene matches. CDR3 residues: CASSQGSSGGADTQYF. The CDR3 DNA follows: TGCGCCAGCAGCCAAGGCTCTAGCGGGGGAGCAGATACGCAGTATTTT.

The chain recombines TRBV7-2 with TRBJ2-7; 12 bases are shared with TRBD2. CDR3 length: 15 amino acids. Per the germline V gene, CDR1 is SGHTA and CDR2 is FQGNSA. The V segment lost 0 bases and the J segment 4 bases; nucleotides outside the gene matches: 1. The CDR3 DNA reads TGTGCCAGCAGCTTAGCGACTAGCGGGGGATACGAGCAGTACTTC. This gives the protein CASSLATSGGYEQYF. Using reference TRBV7-2 and TRBJ2-7 for the parts outside the CDR3, the full variable domain is GAGVSQSPSNKVTEKGKDVELRCDPISGHTALYWYRQSLGQGLEFLIYFQGNSAPDKSGLPSDRFSAERTGGSVSTLTIQRTQQEDSAVYLCASSLATSGGYEQYFGPGTRLTVT.

The chain employs TRBV5-1 and TRBJ1-1; D call uncertain. There are 18 residues in the CDR3. V lost 1 base to trimming and J lost 1 base, with 20 bases between them. Germline V gene lookup returns CDR1 SGHRS and CDR2 YFSETQ. CDR3 bases: TGCGCCAGCAGCTTGAAAGCAGTAGCGAGTACAACGAACACTGAAGCTTTCTTT. Translated: CASSLKAVASTTNTEAFF.

V is TRBV19 and J is TRBJ1-3; D is possibly TRBD1 (5 bases). The V gene lost 6 bases and the J gene lost 0 bases, with 12 bases spanning the gap. The germline CDR1 and CDR2 sequences are LNHDA and SQIVND (reference sequence). The CDR3 is 15 amino acids. The CDR3 nucleotides read TGTGCCAGTAGAACCCGACAGAGCTCTGGAAACACCATATATTTT. Amino acid sequence: CASRTRQSSGNTIYF.

This clone was found once. The V call is TRBV6-4, the J call TRBJ2-3, with D perhaps TRBD1 (6 bases). Germline V gene lookup returns CDR1 MRHNA and CDR2 SNTAGT. V dropped 3 bases and J dropped 1 base, with 11 bases sitting between them. The CDR3 is 15 amino acids. The CDR3 nucleotides are TGTGCCAGCAGTGATACCCCAGGGGGCACAGATACGCAGTATTTT. Encoded protein: CASSDTPGGTDTQYF.

V gene TRBV9 combines with J gene TRBJ2-5; 14 nucleotides line up with TRBD2. Germline V gene lookup returns CDR1 SGDLS and CDR2 YYNGEE. The CDR3 spans 18 residues. J gave up 1 base and V 3 bases, and 8 bases lay outside the gene matches. CDR3 DNA: TGTGCCAGCAGCGCCTCCGGGACTAGCGGGGGACCCCAAGAGACCCAGTACTTC. Amino acid sequence: CASSASGTSGGPQETQYF.

This rearrangement joins TRBV6-5 to TRBJ2-5; D may be TRBD1 (6 bases). The V end was cut by 4 bases, the J end by 0 bases, with 15 bases between. Germline loops: CDR1 MNHEY, CDR2 SVGAGI. The CDR3 is made up of 16 amino acids. This CDR3 is CASSSWDNQYQETQYF. CDR3 in DNA: TGTGCCAGCAGTTCTTGGGACAATCAGTACCAAGAGACCCAGTACTTC.

This clone came up a few times. This chain connects TRBV7-9 to TRBJ1-2, with no clear D. The germline V and J ends were trimmed by 3 bases and 6 bases, with 14 bases remaining between them. The CDR3 spans 14 residues. Germline lookup yields CDR1 SEHNR and CDR2 FQNEAQ (reference sequence). This CDR3 reads CASSLVVEEDGYTF. The CDR3 DNA is TGTGCCAGCAGCTTGGTTGTAGAGGAGGATGGCTACACCTTC.

The CDR3 sequence: CASSGGPAYNEQFF. In DNA, the CDR3 is TGTGCCAGCAGCGGGGGCCCAGCCTACAATGAGCAGTTCTTC. The chain is built from TRBV9 and TRBJ2-1; maybe TRBD1 (5 bases). The germline CDR1 and CDR2 sequences are SGDLS and YYNGEE. The V and J ends lost 3 bases and 2 bases respectively, with 9 bases between them. CDR3 length: 14 residues.

The rearrangement joins TRBV4-3 to TRBJ1-5; D gene ambiguous. The CDR3 totals 15 residues. V was trimmed by 1 base and J by 2 bases, leaving 9 bases between them. Germline loops: CDR1 LGHNA, CDR2 YSLEER. CDR3 amino acids: CASSQVAGGNQPQHF. DNA for the CDR3: TGCGCCAGCAGCCAAGTGGCAGGTGGCAATCAGCCCCAGCATTTT.

J is TRBJ1-1 and V is TRBV27; 7 bases agree with TRBD1. CDR3 length: 15 amino acids. The V gene's germline CDR1 is MNHEY and CDR2 SMNVEV (reference sequence). J lost 5 bases, V lost 7 bases, and 13 bases had no gene match. This CDR3 is CASNSADRVATEAFF. CDR3 coding DNA: TGTGCCAGCAATTCCGCTGACAGGGTGGCGACTGAAGCTTTCTTT.

The V and J genes are TRBV7-9 and TRBJ2-7; possible D gene TRBD2, 6 bases. CDR1 is SEHNR, CDR2 FQNEAQ, per germline (reference sequence). This CDR3 spans 15 amino acids. The ends were cut back, 5 bases at V and 0 bases at J, with 14 bases in the middle. The CDR3 loop reads CASSPGTFSSYEQYF. The CDR3 bases are TGTGCCAGCAGCCCGGGGACTTTTAGCTCCTACGAGCAGTACTTC.

This clone came up a few times. V usage is TRBV4-3 and J usage is TRBJ2-1; TRBD2 matches 9 bases. J lost 7 bases, V lost 0 bases, and 10 bases had no gene match. This CDR3 is 17 amino acids long. Germline loops: CDR1 LGHNA, CDR2 YSLEER. CDR3 loop: CASSQEPAGGTGNEQFF. DNA for the CDR3: TGCGCCAGCAGCCAAGAACCAGCGGGGGGTACGGGAAATGAGCAGTTCTTC.

This chain connects TRBV9 to TRBJ1-6, with a possible D match to TRBD1 (6 bases). This CDR3 contains 17 residues. The ends were cut back, 0 bases at V and 1 base at J, with 11 bases in the middle. Germline V gene lookup returns CDR1 SGDLS and CDR2 YYNGEE. CDR3 DNA: TGTGCCAGCAGCGTAGGCGGGGGCGGTTCCTATAATTCACCCCTCCACTTT. Protein: CASSVGGGGSYNSPLHF.

The table lists this clone with a few counts. The CDR3 nucleotides are TGTGCCAGCTCACCGGACGGGGACAATGAGCAGTTCTTC. Its protein is CASSPDGDNEQFF. The V and J genes are TRBV18 and TRBJ2-1; a possible D gene is TRBD2 (5 bases). V was cut by 3 bases and J by 5 bases, with 8 bases left in between. The CDR3 spans 13 residues. CDR1 KGHSH and CDR2 LQKENI come from the germline V gene.

This sequence joins TRBV9 and TRBJ2-2; 10 positions agree with TRBD2. From germline, CDR1 is SGDLS and CDR2 YYNGEE. The CDR3 totals 16 residues. Trimming took 4 bases from V and 2 from J; bases not matched to a gene: 5. This CDR3 reads CASSYTSGANTGELFF. As DNA, the CDR3 is TGTGCCAGCAGCTATACTAGCGGGGCTAACACCGGGGAGCTGTTTTTT.

The chain couples TRBV6-5 to TRBJ1-5; D may be TRBD1 (5 bases). V was shortened by 0 bases and J by 6 bases, with 9 bases between the two germline ends. Germline CDR1 and CDR2: MNHEY and SVGAGI. This CDR3 spans 14 amino acids. The CDR3 sequence is CASSYSPQGQPQHF. The CDR3 DNA is TGTGCCAGCAGTTACTCGCCCCAGGGTCAGCCCCAGCATTTT.

This sequence joins TRBV4-2 and TRBJ2-5; 8 bases are shared with TRBD2. The better agreement between TRBJ2-7 and the DNA end casts doubt on the J call. This CDR3 has 15 residues. Germline V gene data show CDR1 as LGHNA and CDR2 as YNFKEQ. The CDR3 region is CASSQDTSGPYEQYF. In nucleotides, the CDR3 is TGTGCCAGCAGCCAAGATACTAGCGGACCCTACGAGCAGTACTTC.

The rearrangement uses TRBV7-9 and TRBJ1-2; 11 positions agree with TRBD1. There are 16 residues in the CDR3. CDR1 SEHNR and CDR2 FQNEAQ come from the germline V gene (reference sequence). Trimming at V came to 4 bases and at J to 6 bases, leaving 10 bases not matched to a gene. CDR3 sequence (DNA): TGTGCCAGCAGCTCTCGGGACAGGGGGTCCTTCGATGGCTACACCTTC. Translated, it gives CASSSRDRGSFDGYTF.

The chain couples TRBV7-2 to TRBJ1-5; 7 bases map to TRBD1. The junction had 2 bases not matched to a gene; V was cut back by 1 base and J by 5 bases. CDR3 length equals 14 residues. Germline V gene lookup returns CDR1 SGHTA and CDR2 FQGNSA. CDR3: CASSLDRGDQPQHF. For the CDR3, the DNA is TGTGCCAGCAGCTTAGACAGGGGAGATCAGCCCCAGCATTTT.

This chain links TRBV5-1 with TRBJ2-5, with TRBD1 matching 9 bases. This CDR3 spans 15 amino acids. The ends lost 3 bases at V and 4 bases at J; junction bases unmatched: 7. Germline CDR1 SGHRS, CDR2 YFSETQ. The CDR3 bases are TGCGCCAGCAGCTCGAGACAGGGGGGTTCAGAGACCCAGTACTTC. It specifies CASSSRQGGSETQYF. The full variable domain, rest sourced from reference TRBV5-1 and TRBJ2-5, is KAGVTQTPRYLIKTRGQQVTLSCSPISGHRSVSWYQQTPGQGLQFLFEYFSETQRNKGNFPGRFSGRQFSNSRSEMNVSTLELGDSALYLCASSSRQGGSETQYFGPGTRLLVL.

The rearrangement links TRBV6-5 to TRBJ2-2; D is uncertain. The V end lost 6 bases, the J end lost 5 bases, and 4 bases lay between the germline ends. This CDR3 region has 11 residues. The germline V gene encodes CDR1 MNHEY and CDR2 SVGAGI. The DNA of the CDR3 is TGTGCCAGCAGATATACCGGGGAGCTGTTTTTT. It yields the protein CASRYTGELFF.

The V and J genes are TRBV7-8 and TRBJ2-3; D not certain. The CDR3 is 13 residues long. CDR1 SGHVS and CDR2 FQNEAQ come from the germline V gene. The V and J ends lost 2 bases and 0 bases respectively, with 3 bases between them. The CDR3 DNA reads TGTGCCAGCAGCTTACCAAGCACAGATACGCAGTATTTT. As protein: CASSLPSTDTQYF.

A note on this clone: Additional DNA sequences in this sample encode the identical CDR3. CDR3 DNA sequence: TGTGCCAGCTCACCTCCACCGGGGGAGACCCAGTACTTC. It yields the protein CASSPPPGETQYF. The genes are TRBV18 and TRBJ2-5; possibly TRBD2 for D (5 bases). Germline loops: CDR1 KGHSH, CDR2 LQKENI. CDR3 size: 13 residues. Trimming shortened V by 3 bases and J by 5 bases, and 10 bases separated the two germline ends. The full variable domain, rest sourced from reference TRBV18 and TRBJ2-5, is NAGVMQNPRHLVRRRGQEARLRCSPMKGHSHVYWYRQLPEEGLKFMVYLQKENIIDESGMPKERFSAEFPKEGPSILRIQQVVRGDSAAYFCASSPPPGETQYFGPGTRLLVL.

Concerning this clone itself: One junction end does not reproduce the germline sequence, and a read error may be involved. This chain links TRBV11-3 with TRBJ2-7, with a weak D call TRBD1 (6 bases). Germline V gene sequence: CDR1 SGHNT, CDR2 YENEEA. The CDR3 sequence is 16 residues long. The CDR3, as DNA: TGTGCCAGCAGTTTAGTCCTAACAGGGCATATCTACGAGCAGTACTTC. Its translation: CASSLVLTGHIYEQYF.

The chain couples TRBV7-9 to TRBJ2-4; D not resolved. V lost 5 bases and J lost 3, with 17 bases in between. In germline, CDR1 is SEHNR, CDR2 FQNEAQ (reference sequence). The CDR3 has 16 residues. The CDR3 reads CASSGPEEHNKNIQYF. CDR3 DNA sequence: TGTGCCAGCAGCGGGCCTGAAGAGCACAACAAAAACATTCAGTACTTC.